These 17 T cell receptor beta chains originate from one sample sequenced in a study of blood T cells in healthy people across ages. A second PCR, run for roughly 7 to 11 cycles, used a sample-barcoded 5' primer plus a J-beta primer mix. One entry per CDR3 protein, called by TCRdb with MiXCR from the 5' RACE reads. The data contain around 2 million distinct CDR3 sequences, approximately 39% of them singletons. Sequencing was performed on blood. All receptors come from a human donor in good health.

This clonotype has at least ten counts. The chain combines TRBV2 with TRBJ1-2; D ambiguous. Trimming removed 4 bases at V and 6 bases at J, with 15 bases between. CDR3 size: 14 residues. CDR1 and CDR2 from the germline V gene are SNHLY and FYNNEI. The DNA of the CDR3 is TGTGCCAGCAGTGTACGGGCTGGAGGGCATGGCTACACCTTC. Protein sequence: CASSVRAGGHGYTF.

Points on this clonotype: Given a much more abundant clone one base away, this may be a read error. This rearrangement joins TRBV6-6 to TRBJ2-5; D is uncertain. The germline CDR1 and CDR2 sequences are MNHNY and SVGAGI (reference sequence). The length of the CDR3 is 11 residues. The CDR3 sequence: CASSYAQTLYF. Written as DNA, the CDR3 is TGTGCCAGCAGTTACGCACAGACCCTGTACTTC.

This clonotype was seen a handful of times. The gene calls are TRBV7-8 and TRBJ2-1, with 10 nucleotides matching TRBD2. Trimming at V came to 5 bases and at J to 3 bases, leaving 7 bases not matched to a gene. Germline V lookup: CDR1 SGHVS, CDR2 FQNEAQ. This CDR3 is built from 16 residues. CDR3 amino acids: CASSPTGLAVYNEQFF. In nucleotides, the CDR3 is TGTGCCAGCAGCCCCACCGGACTAGCGGTCTACAATGAGCAGTTCTTC.

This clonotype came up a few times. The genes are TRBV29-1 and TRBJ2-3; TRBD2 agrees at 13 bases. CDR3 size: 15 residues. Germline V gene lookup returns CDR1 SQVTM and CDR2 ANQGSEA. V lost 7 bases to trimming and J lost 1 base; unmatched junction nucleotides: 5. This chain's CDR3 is CSGLLAGGGTDTQYF. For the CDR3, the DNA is TGCAGCGGCCTACTAGCGGGGGGGGGCACAGATACGCAGTATTTT.

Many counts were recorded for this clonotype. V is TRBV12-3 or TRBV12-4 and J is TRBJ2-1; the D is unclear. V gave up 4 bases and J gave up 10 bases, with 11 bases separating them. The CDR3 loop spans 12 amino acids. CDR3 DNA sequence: TGTGCCAGCAGTTATCGTCCAAGAGAGCAGTTCTTC. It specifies CASSYRPREQFF.

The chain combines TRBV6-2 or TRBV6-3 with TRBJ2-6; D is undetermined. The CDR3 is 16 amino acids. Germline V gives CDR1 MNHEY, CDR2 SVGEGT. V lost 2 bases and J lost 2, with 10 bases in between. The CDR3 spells CASSYGQNPGANVLTF. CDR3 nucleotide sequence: TGTGCCAGCAGTTACGGGCAAAACCCTGGGGCCAACGTCCTGACTTTC.

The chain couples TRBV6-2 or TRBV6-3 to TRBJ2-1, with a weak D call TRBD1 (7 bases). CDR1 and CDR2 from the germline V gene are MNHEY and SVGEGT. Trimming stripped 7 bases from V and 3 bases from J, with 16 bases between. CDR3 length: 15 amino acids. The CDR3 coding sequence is TGTGCCAGCACCATGCAGGGGGGCCTCTACAATGAGCAGTTCTTC. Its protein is CASTMQGGLYNEQFF.

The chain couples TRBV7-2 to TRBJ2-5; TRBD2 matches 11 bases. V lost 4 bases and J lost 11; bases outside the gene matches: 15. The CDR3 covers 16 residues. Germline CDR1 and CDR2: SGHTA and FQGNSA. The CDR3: CASSSLAGGPWGEQYF. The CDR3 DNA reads TGTGCCAGCAGCTCCCTAGCGGGGGGCCCCTGGGGAGAGCAGTACTTC.

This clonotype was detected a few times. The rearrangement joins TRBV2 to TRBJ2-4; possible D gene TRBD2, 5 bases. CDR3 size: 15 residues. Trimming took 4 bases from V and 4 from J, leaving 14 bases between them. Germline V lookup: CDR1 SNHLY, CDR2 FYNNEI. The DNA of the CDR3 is TGTGCCAGCAGTGTCCGGGCGGGTACAAAAAACATTCAGTACTTC. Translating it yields CASSVRAGTKNIQYF.

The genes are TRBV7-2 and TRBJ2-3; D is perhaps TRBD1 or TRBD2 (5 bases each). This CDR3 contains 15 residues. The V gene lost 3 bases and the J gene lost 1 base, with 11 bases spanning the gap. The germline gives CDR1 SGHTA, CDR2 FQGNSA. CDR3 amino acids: CASSLMGDRTDTQYF. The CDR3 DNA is TGTGCCAGCAGCTTGATGGGGGACCGCACAGATACGCAGTATTTT.

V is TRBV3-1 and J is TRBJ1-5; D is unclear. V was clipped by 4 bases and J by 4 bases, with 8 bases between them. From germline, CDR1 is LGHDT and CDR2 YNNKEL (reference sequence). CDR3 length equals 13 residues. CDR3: CASSLFANQPQHF. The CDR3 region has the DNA TGTGCCAGCAGCCTTTTCGCAAATCAGCCCCAGCATTTT.

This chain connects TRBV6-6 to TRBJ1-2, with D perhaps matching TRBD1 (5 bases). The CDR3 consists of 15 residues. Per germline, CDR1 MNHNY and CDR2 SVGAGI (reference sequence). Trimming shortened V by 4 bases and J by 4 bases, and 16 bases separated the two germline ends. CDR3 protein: CASSFGTRTSYGYTF. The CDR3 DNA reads TGTGCCAGCAGTTTCGGGACCCGTACCTCCTATGGCTACACCTTC.

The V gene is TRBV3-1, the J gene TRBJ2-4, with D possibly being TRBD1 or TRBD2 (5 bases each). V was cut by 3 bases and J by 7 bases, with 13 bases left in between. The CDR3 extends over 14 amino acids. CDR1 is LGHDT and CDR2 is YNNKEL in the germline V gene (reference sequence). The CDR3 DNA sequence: TGTGCCAGCAGCCAGCCGGGGTGGGGGAACATTCAGTACTTC. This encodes CASSQPGWGNIQYF.

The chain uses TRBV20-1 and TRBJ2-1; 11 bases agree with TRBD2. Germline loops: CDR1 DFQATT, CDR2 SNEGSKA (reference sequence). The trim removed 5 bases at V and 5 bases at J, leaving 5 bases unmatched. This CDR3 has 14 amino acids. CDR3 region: CSASYSGGDNEQFF. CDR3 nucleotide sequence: TGCAGTGCTTCTTATAGCGGGGGGGACAATGAGCAGTTCTTC.

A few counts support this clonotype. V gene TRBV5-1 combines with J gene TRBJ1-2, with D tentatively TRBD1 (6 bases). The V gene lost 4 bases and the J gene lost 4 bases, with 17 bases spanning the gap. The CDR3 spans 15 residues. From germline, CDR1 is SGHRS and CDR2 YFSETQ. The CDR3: CASSPGGRWAYGYTF. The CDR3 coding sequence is TGCGCCAGCAGCCCTGGGGGCCGGTGGGCCTATGGCTACACCTTC.

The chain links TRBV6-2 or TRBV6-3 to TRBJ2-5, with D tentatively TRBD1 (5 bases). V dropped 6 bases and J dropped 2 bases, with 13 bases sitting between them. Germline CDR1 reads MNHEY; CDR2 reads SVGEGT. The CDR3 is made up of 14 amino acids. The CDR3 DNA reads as TGTGCCAGCAGAGATACAGGTTTGCAAGAGACCCAGTACTTC. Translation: CASRDTGLQETQYF.

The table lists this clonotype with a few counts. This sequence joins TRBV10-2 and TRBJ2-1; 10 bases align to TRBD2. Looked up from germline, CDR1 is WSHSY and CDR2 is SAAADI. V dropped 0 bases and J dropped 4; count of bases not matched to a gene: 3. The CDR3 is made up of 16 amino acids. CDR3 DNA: TGCGCCAGCAGTGAGTCAACTAGCGGGGAGTACAATGAGCAGTTCTTC. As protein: CASSESTSGEYNEQFF.